The 30 T cell receptor beta chains below come from one sample, sequenced in a study of blood T cells in healthy people across ages. The use of a sample-barcoded 5' primer and a J-beta primer mix characterized a second PCR of about 6 to 12 cycles. TCRdb recomputed calls from the 5' RACE reads with MiXCR, one row per CDR3 protein. This table holds approximately 780,000 distinct CDR3 sequences, around a quarter found once. This sample also belongs to another study, concerning T cells of mothers and their children.

The sequencing input was blood. These receptors were taken from a boy between 10 and 17 years old in good health.

This chain uses TRBV6-5 with TRBJ1-5, with a possible D match to TRBD1 (5 bases). Looked up from germline, CDR1 is MNHEY and CDR2 is SVGAGI. The V end was cut by 6 bases, the J end by 2 bases, with 14 bases between. There are 15 residues in the CDR3. The CDR3 loop reads CASRKSRDGNQPQHF. The CDR3 DNA is TGTGCCAGCAGAAAGTCCCGGGACGGCAATCAGCCCCAGCATTTT.

This clonotype was picked up many times. The rearrangement uses TRBV20-1 and TRBJ2-7; 8 bases fit TRBD1. This CDR3 is built from 14 residues. The V segment lost 6 bases and the J segment 3 bases; nucleotides outside the gene matches: 10. In germline, CDR1 is DFQATT, CDR2 SNEGSKA (reference sequence). Written as DNA, the CDR3 is TGCAGTGCCTTGGGACCGGGACAGGTCTACGAGCAGTACTTC. Translating gives CSALGPGQVYEQYF.

This clonotype came up a few times. This rearrangement joins TRBV2 to TRBJ2-3; TRBD2 agrees at 10 bases. With 3 bases clipped from V and 6 bases from J, the junction kept 3 bases outside the gene matches. This CDR3 has 14 amino acids. Germline V gene data show CDR1 as SNHLY and CDR2 as FYNNEI. The CDR3 DNA is TGTGCCAGCAGTGATAGCGGGGGGCGCGATACGCAGTATTTT. Residues: CASSDSGGRDTQYF. Based on the CDR3 plus reference TRBV2 and TRBJ2-3, the full variable domain is EPEVTQTPSHQVTQMGQEVILRCVPISNHLYFYWYRQILGQKVEFLVSFYNNEISEKSEIFDDQFSVERPDGSNFTLKIRSTKLEDSAMYFCASSDSGGRDTQYFGPGTRLTVL.

This clonotype was recorded at least ten times. The chain employs TRBV5-1 and TRBJ2-6; 7 bases are a match to TRBD1. This CDR3 comprises 16 residues. The V and J ends lost 0 bases and 0 bases, in that order; junction bases with no gene match: 0. CDR1 is SGHRS, CDR2 YFSETQ, per germline. CDR3 bases: TGCGCCAGCAGCTTGGGACAGGGCTCTGGGGCCAACGTCCTGACTTTC. This sequence encodes CASSLGQGSGANVLTF.

The chain is built from TRBV18 and TRBJ1-2, with D perhaps TRBD1 (5 bases). This CDR3 has 14 amino acids. Trimming removed 6 bases from V and 0 bases from J, with 11 bases in between. CDR1 and CDR2 from the germline V gene are KGHSH and LQKENI. The CDR3 region is CASSQEGTNYGYTF. The CDR3 DNA sequence: TGTGCCAGCTCGCAAGAGGGGACTAACTATGGCTACACCTTC.

The rearrangement uses TRBV15 and TRBJ2-1; either TRBD1 or TRBD2 may supply D (5 bases each). This CDR3 has 15 amino acids. The germline V and J ends were trimmed by 5 bases and 9 bases, with 20 bases remaining between them. From germline, CDR1 is LNHNV and CDR2 YYDKDF (reference sequence). CDR3: CATSVRDGPYGEQFF. DNA for the CDR3: TGTGCCACCAGCGTCCGGGACGGACCCTACGGTGAGCAGTTCTTC.

This chain joins TRBV5-1 and TRBJ2-3; D uncertain. Trimming cost V 4 bases and J 2 bases, with 14 bases left between them. Germline V CDR1 and CDR2: SGHRS, YFSETQ. This CDR3 has 15 amino acids. CDR3 protein: CASSPRTANTDTQYF. CDR3 DNA: TGCGCCAGCAGCCCGAGGACCGCCAACACAGATACGCAGTATTTT.

The chain has TRBV9 and TRBJ2-7; a weak D match, TRBD1 (5 bases). V was shortened by 0 bases and J by 2 bases, with 15 bases between the two germline ends. Germline lookup yields CDR1 SGDLS and CDR2 YYNGEE. The CDR3 has 16 residues. CDR3 sequence reads: CASSVAPTVATYEQYF. CDR3 nucleotide sequence: TGTGCCAGCAGCGTAGCTCCGACAGTTGCCACCTACGAGCAGTACTTC.

The chain couples TRBV9 to TRBJ2-1; D may be TRBD1 or TRBD2 (6 bases each). Trimming took 0 bases from V and 7 from J, leaving 11 bases between them. This CDR3 comprises 14 residues. Germline lookup yields CDR1 SGDLS and CDR2 YYNGEE. CDR3 coding DNA: TGTGCCAGCAGCGTAGAGACGGGGGCGAATGAGCAGTTCTTC. Its translation: CASSVETGANEQFF.

V gene TRBV7-9 combines with J gene TRBJ2-5; the D gene is possibly TRBD1 (6 bases). The J call is doubtful: the DNA matches TRBJ2-7 better. Germline V lookup: CDR1 SEHNR, CDR2 FQNEAQ (reference sequence). The CDR3 length is 15 residues. The CDR3 region has the DNA TGTGCCAGCAGCTTTGCTCAGGGGATTTCCTACGAGCAGTACTTC. It encodes CASSFAQGISYEQYF.

This clonotype has just a few counts. The chain is built from TRBV13 and TRBJ1-6; D not resolved. The germline V and J ends were trimmed by 5 bases and 7 bases, with 12 bases remaining between them. Per the germline V gene, CDR1 is PRHDT and CDR2 is FYEKMQ (reference sequence). This CDR3 is built from 14 residues. The CDR3 is CASSPSRRNSPLHF. CDR3 DNA: TGTGCCAGCAGCCCCAGCAGGAGAAATTCACCCCTCCACTTT. Filled out from reference TRBV13 and TRBJ1-6, the complete variable domain reads AAGVIQSPRHLIKEKRETATLKCYPIPRHDTVYWYQQGPGQDPQFLISFYEKMQSDKGSIPDRFSAQQFSDYHSELNMSSLELGDSALYFCASSPSRRNSPLHFGNGTRLTVT.

The V call is TRBV3-1, the J call TRBJ2-1, with 10 bases identical to TRBD2. CDR3 length: 16 amino acids. The V segment lost 0 bases and the J segment 4 bases; nucleotides outside the gene matches: 3. Per the germline V gene, CDR1 is LGHDT and CDR2 is YNNKEL (reference sequence). The CDR3 bases are TGTGCCAGCAGCCAAGATTCTAGCGGGAGTTACAATGAGCAGTTCTTC. This encodes CASSQDSSGSYNEQFF.

The sample holds a few counts of this clonotype. The chain has TRBV28 and TRBJ2-3; the D is unclear. Per germline, CDR1 MDHEN and CDR2 SYDVKM. The V end was cut by 5 bases, the J end by 3 bases, with 15 bases between. The CDR3 runs 15 residues. The CDR3 DNA reads as TGTGCCAGCAGTCTCCCTGCGGACGGAACAGATACGCAGTATTTT. Translation: CASSLPADGTDTQYF.

The sample holds a few counts of this clonotype. The V and J genes are TRBV12-3 or TRBV12-4 and TRBJ1-1, with 7 nucleotides matching TRBD1. The CDR3 covers 14 residues. V trimming: 6 bases; J trimming: 4 bases; junction bases outside the gene matches: 8. The CDR3 region has the DNA TGTGCCAGCAGCCCGAGGGGGCCGAGCACTGAAGCTTTCTTT. Translating it yields CASSPRGPSTEAFF.

This chain links TRBV11-1 with TRBJ2-5, with D hard to call. The germline V gene has CDR1 SGHAT and CDR2 FQDESV (reference sequence). The CDR3 consists of 12 residues. V lost 5 bases, J lost 5 bases, and 9 bases lay in between. The CDR3 region is CASSHAEETQYF. DNA for the CDR3: TGTGCCAGCAGCCACGCGGAGGAGACCCAGTACTTC.

The chain combines TRBV7-9 with TRBJ1-2; TRBD1 matches at 7 bases. This CDR3 region has 12 residues. CDR1 and CDR2 (germline): SEHNR, FQNEAQ (reference sequence). J was trimmed by 8 bases and V by 8 bases; bases with no gene match: 8. The CDR3 reads CASSSQGGGYTF. CDR3 DNA: TGTGCCAGCTCAAGCCAGGGGGGCGGCTACACCTTC.

CDR3 sequence (DNA): TGTGCCAGCACCCCCAGGGGCGTGGAGGACAATGAGCAGTTCTTC. Its translation is CASTPRGVEDNEQFF. The V gene is TRBV7-9, the J gene TRBJ2-5, with a weak D call TRBD1 (6 bases). The J call may not be correct, given that the DNA end is closer to TRBJ2-1. The V gene's germline CDR1 is SEHNR and CDR2 FQNEAQ (reference sequence). The length of the CDR3 is 15 residues.

There are a few counts of this clonotype. Since the CDR3 does not end with the conserved phenylalanine or tryptophan, this likely comes from a read error. The CDR3 nucleotides read TGTGCCAGCAGCGTAGAGGCATGGGGGACAGATACGCAGTATCTT. Protein product: CASSVEAWGTDTQYL. The J gene is TRBJ2-3, the V gene TRBV9, with D perhaps assigned TRBD1 or TRBD2 (5 bases each). CDR3 size: 15 residues. V lost 0 bases and J 3 bases, leaving 11 bases between the germline ends. Germline lookup yields CDR1 SGDLS and CDR2 YYNGEE.

J is TRBJ1-1 and V is TRBV3-1; D gene ambiguous. V shed 0 bases and J shed 0 bases, with 5 bases lying between them. The germline CDR1 and CDR2 sequences are LGHDT and YNNKEL (reference sequence). This CDR3 contains 14 residues. CDR3 sequence (DNA): TGTGCCAGCAGCCAAGATCGGATGAACACTGAAGCTTTCTTT. Residues: CASSQDRMNTEAFF.

This clonotype was detected a few times. The chain carries TRBV7-3 and TRBJ2-5, with D perhaps matching TRBD2 (5 bases). V was cut by 4 bases and J by 4 bases, with 25 bases left in between. Germline CDR1 and CDR2: SGHTA and FQGTGA. The CDR3 sequence is 18 residues long. In nucleotides, the CDR3 is TGTGCCAGCAGCTATAGCTATCCCGGGGTCGAGGGTAGAGAGACCCAGTACTTC. Encoded protein: CASSYSYPGVEGRETQYF.

Comment on this clonotype: At one end the junction does not follow the germline gene, possibly because of a read error. The chain is built from TRBV7-3 and TRBJ1-2; D is possibly TRBD1 (5 bases). Germline CDR1 is SGHTA and CDR2 is FQGTGA. The CDR3 consists of 17 residues. The CDR3 here is CANSLGFTGPFNYGYTF. CDR3 in DNA: TGTGCCAACAGCTTAGGCTTCACAGGCCCCTTCAACTATGGCTACACCTTC.

The chain joins TRBV12-3 or TRBV12-4 to TRBJ2-5; D remains ambiguous. The J call may be mistaken, given a closer DNA end match to TRBJ2-7. This CDR3 region has 12 residues. The CDR3 bases are TGTGCCAGCAGGAGAGAGACCCACGAGCAGTACTTC. It is translated as CASRRETHEQYF.

The V gene is TRBV5-1, the J gene TRBJ2-5; TRBD1 or TRBD2 may be the D gene (5 bases each). Germline V gene lookup returns CDR1 SGHRS and CDR2 YFSETQ. The CDR3 totals 16 residues. Trimming pared 4 bases from V and 5 bases from J, leaving 21 bases between. DNA of the CDR3: TGCGCCAGCAGCATGGCTGGGGGACCTCTCGGGGAGACCCAGTACTTC. Protein sequence: CASSMAGGPLGETQYF.

As to this clonotype: Germline and junction disagree at one end, which may indicate a read error. V usage is TRBV14 and J usage is TRBJ2-5; D uncertain. The end of the DNA aligns better with TRBJ2-7, so the J call may be wrong. Germline CDR1 and CDR2: SGHDN and FVKESK. CDR3 length: 11 amino acids. The CDR3 sequence: CAGSPGGEQYF. The CDR3 region has the DNA TGTGCCGGCAGTCCAGGCGGCGAGCAGTACTTC.

The CDR3 bases are TGTGCCAGCAGTTCGGGACAGCACAATGAGCAGTTCTTC. Amino acid sequence: CASSSGQHNEQFF. This sequence joins TRBV12-3 or TRBV12-4 and TRBJ2-1, with TRBD1 matching over 7 bases. The CDR3 covers 13 residues. J was trimmed by 5 bases and V by 4 bases; bases with no gene match: 2.

This chain links TRBV18 with TRBJ2-7; 8 positions match TRBD1. This CDR3 spans 15 amino acids. Germline V lookup: CDR1 KGHSH, CDR2 LQKENI. V dropped 3 bases and J dropped 7; count of bases not matched to a gene: 11. This CDR3 reads CASSPGTGPEGEQYF. The CDR3 bases are TGTGCCAGCTCACCCGGGACAGGCCCCGAAGGTGAGCAGTACTTC.

The gene calls are TRBV4-3 and TRBJ2-3; maybe TRBD2 (6 bases). Per germline, CDR1 LGHNA and CDR2 YSLEER. This CDR3 region has 15 residues. Trimming stripped 0 bases from V and 3 bases from J, with 10 bases between. CDR3 residues: CASSQDPRGTDTQYF. DNA of the CDR3: TGCGCCAGCAGCCAAGATCCGCGGGGTACAGATACGCAGTATTTT.

This sequence joins TRBV6-1 and TRBJ1-2; D is possibly TRBD1 (6 bases). The CDR3 extends over 15 amino acids. From germline, CDR1 is MNHNS and CDR2 SASEGT. V was clipped by 6 bases and J by 2 bases, with 16 bases between them. Here the CDR3 DNA reads TGTGCCAGCAGGCCCCCGGGGGGGCTGAACTATGGCTACACCTTC. This codes for CASRPPGGLNYGYTF.

The chain carries TRBV12-3 or TRBV12-4 and TRBJ1-4; 9 nucleotides match TRBD1. V gave up 5 bases and J gave up 5 bases; unmatched junction bases: 3. There are 14 residues in the CDR3. CDR3 protein: CASSGDRENEKLFF. CDR3 bases: TGTGCCAGCAGTGGGGACAGGGAGAATGAAAAACTGTTTTTT.

This clonotype was seen a handful of times. The chain links TRBV3-1 to TRBJ1-2; TRBD1 might be the D (6 bases). Looked up from germline, CDR1 is LGHDT and CDR2 is YNNKEL (reference sequence). Trimming removed 1 base from V and 0 bases from J, with 12 bases in between. The CDR3 is 16 residues long. CDR3 coding DNA: TGTGCCAGCAGCCAAGGTGGGGGCGTTGCTAACTATGGCTACACCTTC. Translating gives CASSQGGGVANYGYTF.